This TCR beta chain is from a study of regulatory and conventional T cells in RAG deficiency. Whole-study results and caveats: In Omenn syndrome, Treg and Tconv repertoires overlapped >75%. RAG-deficient patients showed markedly lower Shannon entropy and higher Simpson indices than control T-cell subsets. Compared with controls, unique Treg TCR beta sequences dropped around 90-fold in Omenn syndrome and CID/AS.

Produced via immunoSEQ multiplex PCR; TCRdb's table is partial and in-frame only. The sample records 25,000 to 30,000 clones, around 96% being singletons. The CDR3 length is 16 residues. CDR1 SGHTA and CDR2 FQGTGA come from the germline V gene. The V and J ends lost 4 bases and 1 base, in that order; junction bases with no gene match: 7. As to this clone: No antigen is known for it.

Blood CD4+ CD25-low CD127-high conventional T cells supplied the genomic DNA template. The data were also submitted as part of a second study, on regulatory T cells. As that report states: The PCR used 52 TRBV and 13 TRBJ primers. Skewed V and J usage and few unique V-J pairs marked patient repertoires, most in Tregs.

This TCR was sampled from a human donor in good health. This chain uses TRBV7-3 with TRBJ2-5, with TRBD2 matching 9 bases. The sequencing sample was made of CD25- CD4+ T cells sorted from blood. The chain's CDR3 is CASSSLEAGGQETQYF. In nucleotides, the CDR3 is TGTGCCAGCAGCTCCCTTGAAGCGGGGGGCCAAGAGACCCAGTACTTC.